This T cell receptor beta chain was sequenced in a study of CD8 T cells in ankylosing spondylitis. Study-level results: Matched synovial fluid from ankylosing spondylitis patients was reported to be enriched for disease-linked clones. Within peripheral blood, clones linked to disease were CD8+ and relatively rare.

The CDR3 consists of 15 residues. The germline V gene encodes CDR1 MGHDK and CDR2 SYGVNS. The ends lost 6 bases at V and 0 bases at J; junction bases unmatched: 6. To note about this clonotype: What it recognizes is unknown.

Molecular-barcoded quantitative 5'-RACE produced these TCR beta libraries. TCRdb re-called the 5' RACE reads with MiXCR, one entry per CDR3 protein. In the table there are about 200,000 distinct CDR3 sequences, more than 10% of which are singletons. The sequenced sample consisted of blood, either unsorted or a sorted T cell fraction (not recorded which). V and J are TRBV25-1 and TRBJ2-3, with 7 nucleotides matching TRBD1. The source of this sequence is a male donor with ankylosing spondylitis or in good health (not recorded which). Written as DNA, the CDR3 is TGTGCCAGCAGCCCGACAGGGATAAGCACAGATACGCAGTATTTT. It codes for CASSPTGISTDTQYF.